The rows below give T cell receptor beta chains drawn from one sample of a study of blood T cell repertoires in COVID-19. Data came from immunoSEQ multiplex PCR; TCRdb stores just in-frame clones and leaves some out. The sample records under 70,000 clones, just over 85% being singletons. Sequences were obtained from peripheral blood. Every receptor here comes from a woman aged 55 to 70 with COVID-19, enrolled during active disease. Both conserved end residues are part of each CDR3. A D gene is named only where the DNA matches it firmly. The size entry is marked missing in some rows and otherwise reads once, few, many or a size class.

d_gene	v_gene	abundance	j_gene	CDR3aa	CDR3nt
TRBD1	TRBV13	.	TRBJ2-7	CASAPQGNHEQYF	TGTGCCAGCGCCCCACAGGGGAACCACGAGCAGTACTTC
.	TRBV29-1	.	TRBJ1-2	CSVDRVSDYGYTF	TGCAGCGTTGACAGGGTTTCGGACTATGGCTACACCTTC
TRBD1	TRBV7-6	.	TRBJ2-1	CASSLRQGVSSNEQFF	TGTGCCAGCAGCCTTAGACAGGGGGTTTCCTCCAATGAGCAGTTCTTC
.	TRBV25-1	.	TRBJ2-5	CASSKSGYGTQYF	TGTGCCAGCTCAAAGTCCGGGTACGGGACCCAGTACTTC
.	TRBV19	few	TRBJ1-3	CASRKRSSGNTIYF	TGTGCCAGTAGAAAGAGAAGCTCTGGAAACACCATATATTTT
.	TRBV3-1/TRBV3-2	.	TRBJ2-3	CASSQGGSDTQYF	TGTGCCAGCAGCCAAGGGGGCTCAGATACGCAGTATTTT
.	TRBV6-5	.	TRBJ1-5	CASSYSYGQPQHF	TGTGCCAGCAGTTACTCGTACGGGCAGCCCCAGCATTTT
.	TRBV7-2	.	TRBJ1-1	CASSLEGQRNTEAFF	TGTGCCAGCAGCTTAGAAGGACAGCGGAACACTGAAGCTTTCTTT
.	TRBV2	few	TRBJ1-5	CASSEEGDQPQHF	TGTGCCAGCAGTGAGGAAGGGGATCAGCCCCAGCATTTT
.	TRBV2	once	TRBJ2-2	CASGRSGGELFF	TGTGCCAGCGGGAGGTCGGGGGGGGAGCTGTTTTTT
.	TRBV7-6	.	TRBJ1-4	CASSSPDSGAGKLFF	TGTGCCAGCAGCTCGCCGGATTCTGGTGCGGGAAAACTGTTTTTT
.	TRBV30	few	TRBJ2-1	CAWRTSGSYNEQFF	TGTGCCTGGAGGACAAGCGGTTCCTACAATGAGCAGTTCTTC
TRBD1	TRBV6-5	.	TRBJ1-4	CASSTGTGSEKLFF	TGTGCCAGCAGTACCGGGACAGGGAGTGAAAAACTGTTTTTT
TRBD1	TRBV5-1	.	TRBJ2-7	CASHGGDRGEQYF	TGCGCCAGCCATGGGGGAGACAGGGGCGAGCAGTACTTC
.	TRBV2	.	TRBJ1-1	CASSVTPNTEAFF	TGTGCCAGCAGTGTAACACCGAACACTGAAGCTTTCTTT
.	TRBV19	.	TRBJ2-2	CASSIYGGDTGELFF	TGTGCCAGTAGTATTTACGGCGGGGACACCGGGGAGCTGTTTTTT
TRBD2	TRBV2	.	TRBJ2-1	CASRGVLGAGGLNEQFF	TGTGCCAGCAGAGGAGTCTTAGGAGCGGGAGGTCTGAATGAGCAGTTCTTC
.	TRBV7-2	.	TRBJ1-5	CASSVDSYQPQHF	TGTGCCAGCAGCGTTGACAGTTATCAGCCCCAGCATTTT
.	TRBV3-1/TRBV3-2	once	TRBJ2-2	CASSQVSFAGELFF	TGTGCCAGCAGCCAAGTGAGTTTTGCCGGGGAGCTGTTTTTT
.	TRBV12-3/TRBV12-4	.	TRBJ1-1	CASSFGTEAFF	TGTGCCAGCAGTTTCGGGACTGAAGCTTTCTTT
TRBD2	TRBV5-1	.	TRBJ2-1	CASSGGLAGDAYNEQFF	TGCGCCAGCAGCGGAGGACTAGCGGGAGATGCCTACAATGAGCAGTTCTTC
TRBD1	TRBV5-5	.	TRBJ1-2	CASSKDRDGYTF	TGTGCCAGCAGCAAGGACAGGGACGGCTACACCTTC
.	TRBV6-2/TRBV6-3	.	TRBJ2-1	CASSYGPGPYNEQFF	TGTGCCAGCAGTTATGGCCCTGGTCCCTACAATGAGCAGTTCTTC
.	TRBV6-5	once	TRBJ2-5	CASSLGAGETQYF	TGTGCCAGCAGCCTCGGGGCGGGGGAGACCCAGTACTTC
.	TRBV30	once	TRBJ2-7	CAWSSAVEQYF	TGTGCCTGGAGTAGTGCAGTCGAGCAGTACTTC
.	TRBV3-1/TRBV3-2	.	TRBJ1-6	CASSQGDSGMDSPLHF	TGTGCCAGCAGCCAAGGAGACTCGGGTATGGATTCACCCCTCCACTTT
.	TRBV9	.	TRBJ2-7	CASSVGYSPYEQYF	TGTGCCAGCAGCGTAGGCTATAGCCCCTACGAGCAGTACTTC
TRBD2	TRBV7-9	.	TRBJ2-1	CASSFLIQRGTSGRIEQFF	TGTGCCAGCAGCTTTCTGATCCAGAGGGGGACTAGCGGGAGAATTGAGCAGTTCTTC
.	TRBV6-6	once	TRBJ2-7	CASTRTPLTSYEQYF	TGTGCCAGCACCAGGACACCCTTGACTTCCTACGAGCAGTACTTC
.	TRBV27	.	TRBJ2-1	CASSFTGYNEQFF	TGTGCCAGCAGTTTCACAGGGTACAATGAGCAGTTCTTC
TRBD1	TRBV5-6	.	TRBJ1-5	CASSRTGGSYQPQHF	TGTGCCAGCAGCAGGACAGGGGGCAGCTATCAGCCCCAGCATTTT
TRBD1	TRBV15	.	TRBJ2-2	CATSRPTRTGVTGELFF	TGTGCCACCAGCAGACCTACGAGGACAGGGGTGACCGGGGAGCTGTTTTTT
.	TRBV7-9	.	TRBJ1-2	CASSLVGGANGYTF	TGTGCCAGCAGCTTAGTAGGGGGGGCGAATGGCTACACCTTC
.	TRBV6-6	few	TRBJ2-3	CASSPDSIHTQYF	TGTGCCAGCAGCCCGGACAGCATCCATACGCAGTATTTT
TRBD1	TRBV6-5	.	TRBJ1-5	CASSTGQGSNQPQHF	TGTGCCAGCAGCACCGGACAGGGAAGCAATCAGCCCCAGCATTTT
TRBD2	TRBV4-3	.	TRBJ2-1	CASSQGVWTSGGNEQFF	TGCGCCAGCAGCCAAGGAGTCTGGACTAGCGGGGGAAATGAGCAGTTCTTC
TRBD1	TRBV2	.	TRBJ1-6	CASRWDRGGSYNSPLHF	TGTGCCAGCAGATGGGACAGAGGGGGCTCCTATAATTCACCCCTCCACTTT
.	TRBV14	.	TRBJ1-6	CASSQGGREALHF	TGTGCCAGCAGCCAAGGCGGCAGGGAGGCCCTCCACTTT
TRBD1	TRBV2	once	TRBJ1-2	CASREILDRGLGYTF	TGTGCCAGCCGAGAGATACTAGACAGGGGGCTTGGCTACACCTTC
TRBD2	TRBV5-4	.	TRBJ2-3	CASTLELSGGASTDTQYF	TGTGCCAGCACCCTTGAGTTAAGCGGGGGGGCTAGCACAGATACGCAGTATTTT